The T cell receptor beta chain described here comes from a study of T cell responses to AZD1222 COVID-19 vaccine. The study, taken as a whole, reports: CD4 TCRs covered the whole spike, strongest at regions 160-218 and 743-854. Among those given AZD1222, only six or seven were seropositive at baseline. The sample set comprised mostly white British donors with more females, and clonal diversity was possibly underestimated.

This clone was seen once. No antigen is known for it. Assay: immunoSEQ multiplex PCR; the TCRdb copy retains only in-frame clones and omits some. This table holds 40,000 to 50,000 clones, approximately 90% found once. Germline assignment: CDR1 LGHDT and CDR2 YNNKEL (reference sequence). The CDR3 consists of 15 residues. V lost 3 bases to trimming and J lost 0 bases, with 9 bases between them. This TCR derives from an adult who received the AZD1222 COVID-19 vaccine. The specimen was peripheral blood, collected 28 days after the second AZD1222 dose. This chain uses TRBV3-1 (or the pseudogene TRBV3-2) with TRBJ1-3, with unresolved D. CDR3 in DNA: TGTGCCAGCAGCCAGAACATAGTCTCTGGAAACACCATATATTTT. Its translation is CASSQNIVSGNTIYF.